This TCR beta chain was profiled in a study of OX40 agonist ivuxolimab in advanced cancers. Study-wide background: Of mixed ages from about 20 to 80 and averaging about 56 years, the group was around 78% male.

Measured with immunoSEQ multiplex PCR; TCRdb has only the in-frame clones, and not every one. The repertoire holds tens of thousands of clones, with approximately 86% as singletons. The CDR3 length is 15 residues. Per germline, CDR1 KGHSH and CDR2 LQKENI. V was clipped by 0 bases and J by 0 bases, with 9 bases between them. The TCR sequence derives from an adult with an advanced solid tumor such as melanoma, head and neck, liver or kidney cancer. The sequences come from CD4+ or CD8+ T cells sorted from blood, collected in a trial of the OX40 agonist ivuxolimab. The J gene is TRBJ2-7, the V gene TRBV18, with a possible D match to TRBD1 (5 bases). This chain's CDR3 is CASSPPGRASYEQYF. CDR3 DNA: TGTGCCAGCTCACCACCGGGCAGGGCCTCCTACGAGCAGTACTTC.